These 10 T cell receptor beta chains came from one sample sequenced in a study of blood T cell repertoires in COVID-19. Only in-frame clones appear in the TCRdb table, and some are missing; sequencing was by immunoSEQ multiplex PCR. The table shows 150,000 to 200,000 clones, with about nine tenths occurring only once. The specimen was peripheral blood. Every receptor here comes from a woman aged 55-75 years who had recovered from COVID-19.

The genes are TRBV7-2 and TRBJ2-3; tentatively, D is TRBD2 (5 bases). The CDR3 covers 15 residues. Trimming shortened V by 1 base and J by 1 base, and 9 bases separated the two germline ends. The germline V gene has CDR1 SGHTA and CDR2 FQGNSA. The CDR3 loop is CASSLVEGRTDTQYF. Here the CDR3 DNA reads TGTGCCAGCAGCTTAGTCGAGGGCCGCACAGATACGCAGTATTTT.

The chain links TRBV7-3 to TRBJ1-2; 8 bases are a match to TRBD1. CDR3 length: 13 amino acids. Germline V gene data show CDR1 as SGHTA and CDR2 as FQGTGA. Unmatched junction bases numbered 2, after V lost 4 bases and J lost 4 bases. The DNA of the CDR3 is TGTGCCAGCAGCTCAACAGGGGGCTATGGCTACACCTTC. Protein: CASSSTGGYGYTF.

V is TRBV18 and J is TRBJ2-2; 10 bases are shared with TRBD1. Germline V gene sequence: CDR1 KGHSH, CDR2 LQKENI. V shed 3 bases, J shed 7 bases, and the junction held 8 bases outside the gene matches. The CDR3 contains 16 residues. The CDR3 DNA is TGTGCCAGCTCACCCCTGGGACAGGGGTCTATCGGGGAGCTGTTTTTT. Translated: CASSPLGQGSIGELFF. The entire variable domain, with the rest obtained from reference TRBV18 and TRBJ2-2, is as follows: NAGVMQNPRHLVRRRGQEARLRCSPMKGHSHVYWYRQLPEEGLKFMVYLQKENIIDESGMPKERFSAEFPKEGPSILRIQQVVRGDSAAYFCASSPLGQGSIGELFFGEGSRLTVL.

This clone was seen a few times. V usage is TRBV7-9 and J usage is TRBJ2-7; D is perhaps TRBD1 (6 bases). Trimming cost V 6 bases and J 6 bases, with 21 bases left between them. The germline V gene encodes CDR1 SEHNR and CDR2 FQNEAQ (reference sequence). CDR3 size: 15 residues. CDR3 loop: CASRSSRGSPSEQYF. The CDR3 DNA is TGTGCCAGCAGGTCGAGTAGGGGGTCCCCGTCCGAGCAGTACTTC.

This clone occurred once. This rearrangement joins TRBV11-2 to TRBJ2-7; maybe TRBD1 (6 bases). Germline-derived CDR1 and CDR2 are SGHAT and FQNNGV. Deletions cut 3 bases from V and 3 bases from J, with 12 bases between. The CDR3 sequence is 14 residues long. CDR3 nucleotide sequence: TGTGCCAGCAGCTTTACACAGGGTATCTACGAGCAGTACTTC. It yields the protein CASSFTQGIYEQYF.

This clone has only a few counts. The V and J genes are TRBV19 and TRBJ2-2; D remains unclear. This CDR3 is 14 amino acids long. Germline V gives CDR1 LNHDA, CDR2 SQIVND (reference sequence). Trimming took 5 bases from V and 2 from J, leaving 9 bases between them. CDR3 in amino acids: CASSVGFNTGELFF. CDR3 DNA: TGTGCCAGTAGTGTCGGGTTCAACACCGGGGAGCTGTTTTTT.

The count of this clone is one. Here the CDR3 reads CASSISQGGPPLHF. The CDR3 DNA reads TGTGCCAGTAGTATTTCCCAGGGAGGGCCACCCCTCCACTTT. The rearrangement joins TRBV19 to TRBJ1-6, with D perhaps TRBD1 (5 bases). Trimming took off 3 bases at V and 11 bases at J, with 14 bases between the two ends. Germline V lookup: CDR1 LNHDA, CDR2 SQIVND (reference sequence). The CDR3 runs 14 residues.

Comments on this clone: The same CDR3 arises from other DNA sequences in this sample as well. V gene TRBV5-1 combines with J gene TRBJ2-3; 12 nucleotides match TRBD2. The CDR3 length is 14 residues. The V gene end was trimmed by 2 bases and the J gene end by 6 bases; junction bases not matched to a gene: 1. The germline gives CDR1 SGHRS, CDR2 YFSETQ. The chain's CDR3 is CASSLTSGGDTQYF. The DNA for the CDR3 is TGCGCCAGCAGCTTAACTAGCGGGGGGGATACGCAGTATTTT.

The rearrangement links TRBV6-2 or TRBV6-3 to TRBJ2-7; TRBD1 aligns across 10 bases. Unmatched junction bases numbered 6, after V lost 4 bases and J lost 0 bases. Germline V lookup: CDR1 MNHEY, CDR2 SVGEGT. The CDR3 is made up of 16 amino acids. CDR3 region: CASSSFGTGDSYEQYF. In nucleotides, the CDR3 is TGTGCCAGCAGTTCCTTCGGGACAGGGGACTCCTACGAGCAGTACTTC.

V and J are TRBV24-1 and TRBJ1-2; 9 positions match TRBD1. The germline CDR1 and CDR2 sequences are KGHDR and SFDVKD. The CDR3 covers 13 residues. The trim removed 4 bases at V and 7 bases at J, leaving 3 bases unmatched. The CDR3 region is CATSEGQGPGYTF. Here the CDR3 DNA reads TGTGCCACCAGTGAGGGACAGGGCCCTGGCTACACCTTC.